This T cell receptor (beta chain) was profiled in a study of T-cell reconstitution after alpha-beta-depleted transplantation in children. This clonotype appeared once. What it recognizes is unknown. This sample's TCRbeta library carried unique molecular identifier barcodes. TCRdb called the PCR reads again in MiXCR, with one record for every CDR3 protein. Of approximately 800,000 distinct CDR3 sequences listed, less than 20% are singletons. Study-level findings and limits: There were some patients whose high TCRbeta diversity at day 60 came from surviving recipient T cells and thymic progenitors. The origin of alpha-beta T cells about two months after transplant was reportedly several hundred expanded graft clones. The authors attributed T-cell counts and diversity one year after transplant mostly to newly produced T cells.

From germline, CDR1 is LNHDA and CDR2 SQIVND (reference sequence). The CDR3 runs 16 residues. Germline trimming cut 9 bases from V and 4 bases from J; bases unmatched to any gene: 11. The chain links TRBV19 to TRBJ1-5, with 11 positions matching TRBD1. The sample consisted of PBMCs, mostly from graft donor cells, taken 360 days after TCRalphabeta/CD19-depleted stem cell transplant. The sequence derives from a male patient between 10 and 17 years old who had a stem cell transplant for acute lymphoblastic leukemia, so the T cells may come from the graft donor. The CDR3 sequence: CASAWTGGFWNQPQHF. CDR3 nucleotide sequence: TGTGCCAGCGCCTGGACAGGGGGCTTTTGGAATCAGCCCCAGCATTTT.